This TCR beta chain was captured by sequencing in a study of HIV-infected patients and healthy controls. The CDR3 length is 13 residues. Trimming cost V 4 bases and J 9 bases, with 14 bases left between them. Germline V CDR1 and CDR2: SGHTS, YDEGEE. TCRdb re-derived calls from the 5' RACE reads in MiXCR, one entry per CDR3 protein. Of about 64,000 distinct CDR3 sequences listed, approximately 21% are singletons. In this sample, this clonotype turned up a few times. The clonotype comes from a human donor in good health. The chain links TRBV5-8 to TRBJ2-1; D is undetermined. Sample: CD4+ T cells from blood. The CDR3 DNA reads as TGTGCCAGCAGCCCGGGTCCGGTACGTGAGCAGTTCTTC. It encodes CASSPGPVREQFF.